The 9 T cell receptor beta chains below all came from one sample that was sequenced in a study of T cells after yellow fever vaccination. One entry per CDR3 protein, called by TCRdb with MiXCR from the 5' RACE reads. The sample shows approximately 510,000 distinct CDR3 sequences, around a fifth of them seen only once. Material: PBMCs, obtained approximately 22 days after the first yellow fever vaccination. These receptor sequences come from a man aged 18 to 29 who received the YFV17D yellow fever vaccine.

This clonotype showed up just a few times. This rearrangement joins TRBV5-1 to TRBJ2-7; D is perhaps TRBD1 (6 bases). CDR3 length: 13 residues. V was cut by 0 bases and J by 6 bases, with 10 bases left in between. The V gene's germline CDR1 is SGHRS and CDR2 YFSETQ. The CDR3 region has the DNA TGCGCCAGCAGCTTGGGGACAGCCAGCGAGCAGTACGTC. Encoded protein: CASSLGTASEQYV.

J is TRBJ1-2 and V is TRBV12-3 or TRBV12-4; 7 bases map to TRBD1. The junction had 5 bases not matched to a gene; V was cut back by 3 bases and J by 7 bases. The CDR3 extends over 13 amino acids. The CDR3 here is CASSFRGGFGYTF. The CDR3 DNA is TGTGCCAGCAGTTTCCGAGGGGGCTTTGGCTACACCTTC.

J is TRBJ2-3 and V is TRBV18; 10 bases match TRBD2. J was trimmed by 4 bases and V by 3 bases; bases with no gene match: 7. The CDR3 is made up of 16 amino acids. From germline, CDR1 is KGHSH and CDR2 LQKENI. CDR3 nucleotides: TGTGCCAGCTCACCGCAGCCCAGCGGGGGGGCAGATACGCAGTATTTT. It is translated as CASSPQPSGGADTQYF.

This clonotype was found a few times. V usage is TRBV6-1 and J usage is TRBJ2-5; the match to TRBD1 covers 10 bases. V shed 6 bases, J shed 7 bases, and the junction held 5 bases outside the gene matches. Germline CDR1 MNHNS, CDR2 SASEGT. The CDR3 contains 13 residues. The CDR3 here is CASRGTGAGTQYF. CDR3 in DNA: TGTGCCAGCAGGGGGACAGGGGCGGGGACCCAGTACTTC.

The chain employs TRBV9 and TRBJ2-5, with D tentatively TRBD2 (7 bases). Trimming took 1 base from V and 2 from J, leaving 15 bases between them. The CDR3 loop spans 16 amino acids. The germline gives CDR1 SGDLS, CDR2 YYNGEE. The CDR3 sequence: CASSVYGGGVQETQYF. As DNA, the CDR3 is TGTGCCAGCAGCGTATACGGCGGGGGCGTACAAGAGACCCAGTACTTC. The full variable domain, in which reference TRBV9 and TRBJ2-5 provide the parts outside the CDR3, is DSGVTQTPKHLITATGQRVTLRCSPRSGDLSVYWYQQSLDQGLQFLIQYYNGEERAKGNILERFSAQQFPDLHSELNLSSLELGDSALYFCASSVYGGGVQETQYFGPGTRLLVL.

There are a few counts of this clonotype. The rearrangement links TRBV15 to TRBJ2-3, with unresolved D. The V end was cut by 0 bases, the J end by 6 bases, with 4 bases between. Germline V lookup: CDR1 LNHNV, CDR2 YYDKDF (reference sequence). This CDR3 contains 12 residues. The CDR3, as DNA: TGTGCCACCAGCAGAGAGGGGGATACGCAGTATTTT. Translation gives CATSREGDTQYF. The complete variable domain, with remaining parts taken from reference TRBV15 and TRBJ2-3, reads DAMVIQNPRYQVTQFGKPVTLSCSQTLNHNVMYWYQQKSSQAPKLLFHYYDKDFNNEADTPDNFQSRRPNTSFCFLDIRSPGLGDTAMYLCATSREGDTQYFGPGTRLTVL.

This clonotype appeared a single time. The J gene is TRBJ1-1, the V gene TRBV6-1; maybe TRBD1 (5 bases). The germline CDR1 and CDR2 sequences are MNHNS and SASEGT. The CDR3 is 13 amino acids. V shed 5 bases and J shed 5 bases, with 12 bases lying between them. The CDR3 reads CASSHAGGTEAFF. Here the CDR3 DNA reads TGTGCCAGCAGTCACGCGGGGGGGACTGAAGCTTTCTTT.

A few counts support this clonotype. This sequence joins TRBV29-1 and TRBJ2-1, with 9 positions matching TRBD1. The V and J ends lost 3 bases and 7 bases, in that order; junction bases with no gene match: 7. CDR3 size: 14 residues. Germline values: CDR1 SQVTM, CDR2 ANQGSEA. The CDR3 bases are TGCAGCGTTGATTGGACAGGGGCAAGAAATGAGCAGTTCTTC. It specifies CSVDWTGARNEQFF.

The chain recombines TRBV6-1 with TRBJ2-3; TRBD2 is a possible D gene (5 bases). The CDR3 has 16 residues. The germline gives CDR1 MNHNS, CDR2 SASEGT. Trimming removed 2 bases from V and 2 bases from J, with 14 bases in between. The DNA for the CDR3 is TGTGCCAGCAGTGAACCATTTAGCGCCCCCACAGATACGCAGTATTTT. It translates to CASSEPFSAPTDTQYF.